The rows below give T cell receptor beta chains drawn from one sample of a study of cytomegalovirus exposure and HLA in healthy donors. Sequenced by immunoSEQ multiplex PCR; TCRdb stores in-frame clones only, minus some. The data show around 150,000 clones, roughly 77% seen once. Sequencing was performed on PBMCs. The source is a human donor in good health. Both conserved end residues are part of each CDR3. A D gene is named only where the DNA matches it firmly. The size field is filled for only some rows; it gives once, few, many or a size class.

.	TRBV5-1	TRBJ1-1	.	CASSLGQMNTEAFF	TGCGCCAGCAGCTTGGGACAGATGAACACTGAAGCTTTCTTT
.	TRBV25-1	TRBJ1-4	.	CASSGSGRLNEKLFF	TGTGCCAGCAGTGGATCCGGGAGACTCAATGAAAAACTGTTTTTT
few	TRBV19	TRBJ1-1	.	CASSFSNTEAFF	TGTGCCAGTAGTTTCTCGAACACTGAAGCTTTCTTT
.	TRBV7-3	TRBJ2-1	TRBD2	CASSLGFETPHSGSSYNEQFF	TGTGCCAGCAGCTTAGGTTTCGAGACACCCCATAGCGGGAGCTCCTACAATGAGCAGTTCTTC
once	TRBV5-5	TRBJ1-5	TRBD1	CASSVDRGYQPQHF	TGTGCCAGCAGCGTAGACAGGGGATATCAGCCCCAGCATTTT
.	TRBV5-4	TRBJ2-3	.	CASSSGPTDTQYF	TGTGCCAGCAGCTCTGGGCCCACAGATACGCAGTATTTT
.	TRBV2	TRBJ2-3	TRBD2	CASSPPGLARGTDTQYF	TGTGCCAGCAGCCCCCCGGGACTAGCTCGGGGCACAGATACGCAGTATTTT
.	TRBV10-3	TRBJ1-5	.	CAISELSNQPQHF	TGTGCCATCAGTGAACTTAGCAATCAGCCCCAGCATTTT
.	TRBV30	TRBJ1-2	TRBD1	CAWGQGASSGHGYTF	TGTGCCTGGGGACAGGGGGCGTCGAGCGGCCATGGCTACACCTTC
.	TRBV15	TRBJ2-1	TRBD2	CATSRDPRLAGVYNEQFF	TGTGCCACCAGCAGAGATCCGCGACTAGCGGGGGTCTACAATGAGCAGTTCTTC
.	TRBV2	TRBJ1-1	.	CASTGQTNTEAFF	TGTGCCAGCACCGGACAGACGAACACTGAAGCTTTCTTT
.	TRBV30	TRBJ2-2	TRBD1	CAWREQGAPGAGELFF	TGTGCCTGGAGGGAACAGGGGGCCCCCGGGGCCGGGGAGCTGTTTTTT
.	TRBV7-9	TRBJ2-3	.	CASSLLRGEPTDTQYF	TGTGCCAGCAGCTTATTGCGCGGGGAACCCACAGATACGCAGTATTTT
.	TRBV7-9	TRBJ1-2	.	CASSLESLLVEGLPYGYTF	TGTGCCAGCAGCTTAGAGAGTTTGTTGGTGGAGGGATTACCCTATGGCTACACCTTC
.	TRBV29-1	TRBJ1-1	.	CSVRTRAPNTEAFF	TGCAGCGTTCGGACCAGGGCCCCGAACACTGAAGCTTTCTTT
.	TRBV19	TRBJ1-5	TRBD1	CASTQGQGLNQPQHF	TGTGCCAGTACGCAGGGACAGGGGTTAAATCAGCCCCAGCATTTT
.	TRBV2	TRBJ2-7	.	CASSGDISYEQYF	TGTGCCAGCAGTGGGGACATAAGCTACGAGCAGTACTTC
.	TRBV21-1	TRBJ2-7	.	CASSMGETGEQYF	TGTGCCAGCAGCATGGGGGAGACAGGCGAGCAGTACTTC
few	TRBV6-5	TRBJ2-1	TRBD2	CASSYLGTSGSNEQFF	TGTGCCAGCAGTTACCTAGGGACTAGCGGGAGCAATGAGCAGTTCTTC
.	TRBV6-1	TRBJ1-2	TRBD1	CASRRTGGEYGYTF	TGTGCCAGCAGACGGACAGGGGGGGAGTATGGCTACACCTTC
.	TRBV1	TRBJ2-5	.	CTSSPYPPNRRRQETQYF	TGCACCAGCAGCCCCTATCCTCCCAACCGTCGGCGGCAAGAGACCCAGTACTTC
.	TRBV12-5	TRBJ2-7	.	CASGLDNAYEQYF	TGTGCTAGTGGTTTGGATAATGCCTACGAGCAGTACTTC
.	TRBV5-8	TRBJ1-5	.	CASSPAGGQLGQPQHF	TGTGCCAGCAGCCCTGCGGGAGGACAGCTCGGTCAGCCCCAGCATTTT
.	TRBV5-1	TRBJ1-1	.	CASSLLGPSREGTEAFF	TGCGCCAGCAGCTTGTTGGGCCCCAGCAGGGAGGGCACTGAAGCTTTCTTT
few	TRBV19	TRBJ2-2	.	CASSILFSRDTGELFF	TGTGCCAGTAGTATCTTGTTTAGCAGGGACACCGGGGAGCTGTTTTTT
.	TRBV7-8	TRBJ2-2	TRBD2	CASSSQPRGDTGELFF	TGTGCCAGCAGCTCCCAACCCCGGGGGGACACCGGGGAGCTGTTTTTT
.	TRBV15	TRBJ1-5	TRBD1	CATSRDWARTGAQPQHF	TGTGCCACCAGTAGAGATTGGGCAAGGACAGGGGCTCAGCCCCAGCATTTT
.	TRBV11-2	TRBJ2-1	.	CASSLAHLSAYNEQFF	TGTGCCAGCAGCTTAGCTCACCTTAGCGCCTACAATGAGCAGTTCTTC
.	TRBV15	TRBJ2-7	.	CATSRDPRIEQYF	TGTGCCACCAGCAGAGATCCGAGGATTGAGCAGTACTTC
.	TRBV15	TRBJ2-7	.	CATSRAGGRGQYEQYF	TGTGCCACCAGCAGAGCCGGCGGCAGGGGTCAGTACGAGCAGTACTTC
.	TRBV7-2	TRBJ2-6	.	CASSLDRGWLRPGANVLTF	TGTGCCAGCAGCTTAGACCGAGGGTGGCTTAGGCCTGGGGCCAACGTCCTGACTTTC
.	TRBV5-4	TRBJ1-1	.	CASSFGMNTEAFF	TGTGCCAGCAGCTTCGGGATGAACACTGAAGCTTTCTTT
.	TRBV25-1	TRBJ2-1	TRBD2	CASSPSGLGNEQFF	TGTGCCAGCAGTCCTAGCGGGTTGGGCAATGAGCAGTTCTTC
once	TRBV30	TRBJ1-2	.	CAWSVGGPYGYTF	TGTGCCTGGAGTGTAGGAGGTCCCTATGGCTACACCTTC
.	TRBV13	TRBJ2-2	.	CASTPTSPPPQSNTGELFF	TGTGCCAGCACTCCGACTAGTCCCCCCCCTCAAAGCAACACCGGGGAGCTGTTTTTT
.	TRBV28	TRBJ1-1	.	CASSLEGTEAFF	TGTGCCAGCAGTTTAGAGGGAACTGAAGCTTTCTTT
.	TRBV19	TRBJ2-5	.	CASSIIGVNQETQYF	TGTGCCAGTAGTATAATAGGAGTTAACCAAGAGACCCAGTACTTC
.	TRBV7-9	TRBJ1-4	TRBD1	CASSLDDRDYEKLFF	TGTGCCAGCAGCTTAGACGACAGGGATTATGAAAAACTGTTTTTT
.	TRBV5-1	TRBJ2-7	.	CASSPGGGRMVPEQYF	TGCGCCAGCAGCCCGGGAGGGGGCAGGATGGTTCCCGAGCAGTACTTC
.	TRBV9	TRBJ1-5	.	CASSVGAGNNQPQHF	TGTGCCAGCAGCGTAGGGGCAGGGAACAATCAGCCCCAGCATTTT
few	TRBV7-2	TRBJ1-1	TRBD1	CASSSGQGAAFF	TGTGCCAGCAGCTCTGGACAGGGGGCAGCTTTCTTT
.	TRBV5-1	TRBJ2-7	.	CASSLLTTAYEQYF	TGCGCCAGCAGCTTGCTTACAACCGCATACGAGCAGTACTTC
.	TRBV5-1	TRBJ2-7	TRBD2	CASSLATPLVAGDEQYF	TGCGCCAGCAGCTTGGCCACCCCATTGGTAGCGGGAGACGAGCAGTACTTC
.	TRBV5-4	TRBJ1-2	.	CASSLEQGPLGYTF	TGTGCCAGCAGCTTGGAACAGGGCCCCCTTGGCTACACCTTC
.	TRBV11-1	TRBJ2-1	TRBD1	CASSPSGQYNEQFF	TGTGCCAGCAGCCCTTCGGGACAGTACAATGAGCAGTTCTTC
.	TRBV4-3	TRBJ2-3	.	CASSQARSDTQYF	TGCGCCAGCAGCCAAGCTAGATCAGATACGCAGTATTTT
.	TRBV6-1	TRBJ1-6	.	CASTRGDGNSPLHF	TGTGCCAGCACGCGGGGGGATGGTAATTCACCCCTCCACTTT
.	TRBV7-9	TRBJ1-2	TRBD1	CASSPGQVDYGYTF	TGTGCCAGCAGCCCGGGACAGGTCGACTATGGCTACACCTTC
.	TRBV7-9	TRBJ1-2	.	CASSLDRVGSGYTF	TGTGCCAGCAGCTTAGACAGGGTTGGGAGTGGCTACACCTTC
.	TRBV11-2	TRBJ2-1	TRBD2	CASSLGTSVYNEQFF	TGTGCCAGCAGCTTAGGGACTAGCGTCTACAATGAGCAGTTCTTC
few	TRBV29-1	TRBJ1-2	.	CSVEDLQPYGYTF	TGCAGCGTTGAAGATCTACAGCCCTATGGCTACACCTTC
.	TRBV2	TRBJ1-4	.	CASTQRGNEKLFF	TGTGCCAGCACCCAACGGGGAAATGAAAAACTGTTTTTT
.	TRBV9	TRBJ2-2	TRBD1	CASSVNRGHTGELFF	TGTGCCAGCAGCGTAAACAGGGGGCACACCGGGGAGCTGTTTTTT
.	TRBV7-9	TRBJ2-7	TRBD1	CASSWGDRGRVGQYF	TGTGCCAGCAGCTGGGGGGACAGGGGGCGAGTCGGGCAGTACTTC
.	TRBV11-3	TRBJ2-4	.	CASSLGRAADIQYF	TGTGCCAGCAGCTTAGGGCGGGCGGCGGACATTCAGTACTTC